The 14 T cell receptor beta chains listed next were all sequenced from one sample in a study of Ad26.COV2.S vaccination and SARS-CoV-2 variants. Method: immunoSEQ multiplex PCR; TCRdb's copy keeps in-frame clones and lacks some. The table shows over 400,000 clones, with approximately 92% occurring only once. Treatment in this sample: approximately 18 received Ad26.COV2.S at low or high dose, single or two shots; a few received placebo; per-sample allocation not given. Sampling happened 63 days after the first vaccine or placebo injection. The material was peripheral blood, obtained in a trial of Ad26.COV2.S vaccine versus placebo. The origin of the receptors is a person aged 18-60 years who received the Ad26.COV2.S COVID-19 vaccine or a placebo.

V is TRBV7-9 and J is TRBJ1-5; D unclear. This CDR3 is built from 14 residues. Germline CDR1 and CDR2: SEHNR and FQNEAQ (reference sequence). V was clipped by 4 bases and J by 4 bases, with 11 bases between them. The CDR3 region is CASSSWETNQPQHF. DNA of the CDR3: TGTGCCAGCAGCTCTTGGGAGACTAATCAGCCCCAGCATTTT.

This chain connects TRBV19 to TRBJ2-7; D tentatively fits TRBD1 or TRBD2 (5 bases each). This CDR3 spans 15 amino acids. Trimming took off 4 bases at V and 4 bases at J, with 17 bases between the two ends. Germline V CDR1 and CDR2: LNHDA, SQIVND (reference sequence). The CDR3 bases are TGTGCCAGTAGTAATTCTGAGGGACGGGGATACGAGCAGTACTTC. Protein sequence: CASSNSEGRGYEQYF.

The V and J genes are TRBV9 and TRBJ1-2; 8 nucleotides align to TRBD1. With 6 bases clipped from V and 5 bases from J, the junction kept 9 bases outside the gene matches. The germline gives CDR1 SGDLS, CDR2 YYNGEE. This CDR3 region has 14 residues. CDR3 region: CASTLGTGNYGYTF. The CDR3 DNA sequence: TGTGCCAGCACTTTGGGGACAGGCAATTATGGCTACACCTTC.

The chain uses TRBV2 and TRBJ1-2; 8 bases are a match to TRBD1. The CDR3 sequence is 13 residues long. CDR1 and CDR2 from the germline V gene are SNHLY and FYNNEI. The V gene end was trimmed by 3 bases and the J gene end by 3 bases; junction bases not matched to a gene: 0. DNA for the CDR3: TGTGCCAGCAGTGAGGACAGGGACTATGGCTACACCTTC. Its protein product is CASSEDRDYGYTF.

The chain recombines TRBV5-1 with TRBJ1-6; D possibly corresponds to TRBD1 (6 bases). The CDR3 has 16 residues. V shed 2 bases and J shed 6 bases, with 15 bases lying between them. Germline-derived CDR1 and CDR2 are SGHRS and YFSETQ. The CDR3, as DNA: TGCGCCAGCAGCTTATCTTCCGGGACACTTAATTCACCCCTCCACTTT. It is translated as CASSLSSGTLNSPLHF.

The J gene is TRBJ2-3, the V gene TRBV11-3; no reliable D call. This CDR3 has 14 amino acids. Trimming removed 3 bases from V and 0 bases from J, with 7 bases in between. Germline loops: CDR1 SGHNT, CDR2 YENEEA. The CDR3 is CASSLGRSTDTQYF. The CDR3 DNA is TGTGCCAGCAGCTTGGGTCGGAGCACAGATACGCAGTATTTT.

The chain is built from TRBV4-3 and TRBJ2-7; 8 bases are shared with TRBD1. Germline trimming cut 2 bases from V and 4 bases from J; bases unmatched to any gene: 4. CDR3 length: 14 residues. The germline V gene has CDR1 LGHNA and CDR2 YSLEER. CDR3 residues: CASSQSGQGYEQYF. DNA for the CDR3: TGCGCCAGCAGCCAATCTGGACAGGGTTACGAGCAGTACTTC.

The chain employs TRBV11-2 and TRBJ2-7; D gene unclear. The germline V gene encodes CDR1 SGHAT and CDR2 FQNNGV. V shed 1 base and J shed 1 base, with 8 bases lying between them. The CDR3 loop spans 14 amino acids. The CDR3: CASSLASESYEQYF. Written as DNA, the CDR3 is TGTGCCAGCAGCTTAGCGTCGGAATCCTACGAGCAGTACTTC.

The rearrangement uses TRBV7-9 and TRBJ1-5, with D maybe TRBD1 (6 bases). This CDR3 contains 18 residues. Germline V CDR1 and CDR2: SEHNR, FQNEAQ (reference sequence). The V and J ends lost 5 bases and 0 bases respectively, with 20 bases between them. As DNA, the CDR3 is TGTGCCAGCAGCGGTACCCTGGGGACAACCTATAGCAATCAGCCCCAGCATTTT. Residues: CASSGTLGTTYSNQPQHF.

This chain joins TRBV4-3 and TRBJ1-2, with TRBD1 matching 8 bases. This CDR3 region has 14 residues. Germline V gene data show CDR1 as LGHNA and CDR2 as YSLEER. J gave up 7 bases and V 2 bases, and 6 bases lay outside the gene matches. The CDR3 DNA follows: TGCGCCAGCAGCCAAACCAGGGGGCTGGGTGGCTACACCTTC. Translated, it gives CASSQTRGLGGYTF.

The J gene is TRBJ1-2, the V gene TRBV11-3, with D hard to call. Trimming took 4 bases from V and 5 from J, leaving 11 bases between them. Germline CDR1 is SGHNT and CDR2 is YENEEA. The CDR3 has 13 amino acids. CDR3 DNA: TGTGCCAGCAGCTCATGCCTCAGGTATGGCTACACCTTC. As protein: CASSSCLRYGYTF.

This chain links TRBV28 with TRBJ1-2; 8 bases are shared with TRBD1. The V segment lost 4 bases and the J segment 5 bases; nucleotides outside the gene matches: 12. The CDR3 loop spans 16 amino acids. Germline V gene lookup returns CDR1 MDHEN and CDR2 SYDVKM. The CDR3 DNA is TGTGCCAGCAGTTCCCAGGGACAGGCAACCCGATATGGCTACACCTTC. Translation: CASSSQGQATRYGYTF.

This chain joins TRBV4-3 and TRBJ1-5; D unclear. Trimming left V 0 bases short and J 6 bases short, with 6 bases between. The CDR3 is made up of 13 amino acids. The V gene's germline CDR1 is LGHNA and CDR2 YSLEER. The CDR3 nucleotides are TGCGCCAGCAGCCAAGATAGTTCTCAGCCCCAGCATTTT. It specifies CASSQDSSQPQHF.

This clone was counted between two and nine times. The genes are TRBV3-1 (or the pseudogene TRBV3-2) and TRBJ2-7; D is possibly TRBD2 (7 bases). The germline CDR1 and CDR2 sequences are LGHDT and YNNKEL (reference sequence). The germline V and J ends were trimmed by 4 bases and 4 bases, with 14 bases remaining between them. The CDR3 is made up of 14 amino acids. DNA of the CDR3: TGTGCCAGCAGCCGCCGGGGGGCGGCATACGAGCAGTACTTC. As protein: CASSRRGAAYEQYF.